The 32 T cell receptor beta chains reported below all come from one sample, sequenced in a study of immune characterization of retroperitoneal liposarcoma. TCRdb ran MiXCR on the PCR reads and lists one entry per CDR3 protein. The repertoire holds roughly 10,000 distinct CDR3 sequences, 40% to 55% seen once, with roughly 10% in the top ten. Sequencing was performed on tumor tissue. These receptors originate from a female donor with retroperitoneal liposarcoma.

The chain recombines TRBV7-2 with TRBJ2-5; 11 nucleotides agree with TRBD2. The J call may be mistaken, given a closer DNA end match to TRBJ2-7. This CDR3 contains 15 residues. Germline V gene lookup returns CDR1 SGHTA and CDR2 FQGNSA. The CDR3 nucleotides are TGTGCCAGCAGCTTTACTAGCGGGGGAACCTACGAGCAGTACTTC. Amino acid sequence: CASSFTSGGTYEQYF.

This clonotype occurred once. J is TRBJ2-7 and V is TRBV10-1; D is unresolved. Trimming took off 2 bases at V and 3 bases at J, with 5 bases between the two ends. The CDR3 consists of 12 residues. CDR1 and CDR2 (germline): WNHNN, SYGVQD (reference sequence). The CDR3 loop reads CASSEGFYEQYF. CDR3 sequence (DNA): TGCGCCAGCAGTGAGGGCTTCTACGAGCAGTACTTC.

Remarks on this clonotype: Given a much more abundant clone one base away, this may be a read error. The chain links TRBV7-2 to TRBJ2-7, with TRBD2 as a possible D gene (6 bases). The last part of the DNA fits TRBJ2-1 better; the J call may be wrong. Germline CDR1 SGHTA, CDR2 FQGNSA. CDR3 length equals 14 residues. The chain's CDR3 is CASPPPTRKETQFF. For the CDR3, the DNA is TGTGCCAGCCCCCCCCCGACTAGGAAGGAGACCCAGTTCTTC.

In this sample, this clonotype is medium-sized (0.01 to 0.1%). DNA of the CDR3: TGTGCCAGCAGTTACTCGATTGGACTAGCGGGAGGTGAGCAGTTCTTC. Translation: CASSYSIGLAGGEQFF. The chain carries TRBV6-6 and TRBJ2-1, with 14 bases lining up with TRBD2. Losses at the gene ends were 0 bases for V and 9 bases for J; bases not matched to a gene: 4. There are 16 residues in the CDR3. Germline lookup yields CDR1 MNHNY and CDR2 SVGAGI (reference sequence).

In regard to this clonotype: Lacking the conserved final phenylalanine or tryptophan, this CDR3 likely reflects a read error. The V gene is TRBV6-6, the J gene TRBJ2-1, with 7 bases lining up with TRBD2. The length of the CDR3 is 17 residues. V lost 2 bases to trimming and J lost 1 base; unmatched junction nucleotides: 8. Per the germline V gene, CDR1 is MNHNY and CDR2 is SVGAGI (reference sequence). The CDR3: CASSYPREGHSYNEQFL. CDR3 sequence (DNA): TGTGCCAGCAGTTACCCGAGGGAGGGCCATTCCTACAATGAGCAGTTCCTC.

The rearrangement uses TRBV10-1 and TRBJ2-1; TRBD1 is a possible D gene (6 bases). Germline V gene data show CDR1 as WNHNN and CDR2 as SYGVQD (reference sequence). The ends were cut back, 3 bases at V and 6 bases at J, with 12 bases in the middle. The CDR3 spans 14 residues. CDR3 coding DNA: TGCGCCAGCAGTGATCTCGGACAGAGCAATGAGCAGTTCTTC. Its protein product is CASSDLGQSNEQFF.

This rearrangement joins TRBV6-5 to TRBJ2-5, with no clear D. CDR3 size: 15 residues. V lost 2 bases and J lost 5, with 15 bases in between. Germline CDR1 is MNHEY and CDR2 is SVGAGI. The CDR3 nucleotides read TGTGCCAGCAGTTACGTCCTAAATCCCCTGGAGACCCAGTACTTC. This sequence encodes CASSYVLNPLETQYF.

CDR3 DNA: TGCGCCAGCAGTGATCTGCGGAATGAGCAGTTCTTC. Its translation: CASSDLRNEQFF. The chain joins TRBV10-1 to TRBJ2-1; no firm D call. The CDR3 has 12 amino acids. The germline gives CDR1 WNHNN, CDR2 SYGVQD (reference sequence). Trimming cost V 3 bases and J 7 bases, with 7 bases left between them.

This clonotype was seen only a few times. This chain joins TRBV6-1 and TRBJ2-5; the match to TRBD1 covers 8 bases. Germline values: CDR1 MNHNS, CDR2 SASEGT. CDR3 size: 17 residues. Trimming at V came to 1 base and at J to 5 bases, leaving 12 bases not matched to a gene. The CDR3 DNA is TGTGCCAGCAGTGAAGATCGACAGGGGTTTTTTACGGAGACCCAGTACTTC. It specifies CASSEDRQGFFTETQYF.

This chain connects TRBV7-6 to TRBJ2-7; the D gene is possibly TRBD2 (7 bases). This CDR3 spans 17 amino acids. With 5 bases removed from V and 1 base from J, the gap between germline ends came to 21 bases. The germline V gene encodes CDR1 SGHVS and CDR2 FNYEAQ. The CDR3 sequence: CASSTTRGGSMSYEQYF. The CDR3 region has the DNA TGTGCCAGCAGCACGACGAGGGGGGGGTCCATGTCCTACGAGCAGTACTTC.

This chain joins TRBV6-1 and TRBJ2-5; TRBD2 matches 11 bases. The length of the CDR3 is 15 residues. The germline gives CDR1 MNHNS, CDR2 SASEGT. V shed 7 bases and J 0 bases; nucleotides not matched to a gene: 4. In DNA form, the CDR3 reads TGTGCCAGCAAGCGACTAGCGGGATACCAAGAGACCCAGTACTTC. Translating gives CASKRLAGYQETQYF.

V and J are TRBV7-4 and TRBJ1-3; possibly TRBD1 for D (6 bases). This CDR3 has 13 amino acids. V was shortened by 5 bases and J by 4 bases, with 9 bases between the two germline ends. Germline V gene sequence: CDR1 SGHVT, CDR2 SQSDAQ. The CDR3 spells CASSVGQGNTIYF. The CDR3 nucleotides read TGTGCCAGCAGCGTCGGACAGGGAAACACCATATATTTT.

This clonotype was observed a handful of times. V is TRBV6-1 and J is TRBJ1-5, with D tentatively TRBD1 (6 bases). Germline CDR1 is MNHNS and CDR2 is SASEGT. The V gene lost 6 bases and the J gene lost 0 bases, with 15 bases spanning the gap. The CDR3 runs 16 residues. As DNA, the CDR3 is TGTGCCAGCAGCCAGGACAGCTATTATAGCAATCAGCCCCAGCATTTT. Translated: CASSQDSYYSNQPQHF.

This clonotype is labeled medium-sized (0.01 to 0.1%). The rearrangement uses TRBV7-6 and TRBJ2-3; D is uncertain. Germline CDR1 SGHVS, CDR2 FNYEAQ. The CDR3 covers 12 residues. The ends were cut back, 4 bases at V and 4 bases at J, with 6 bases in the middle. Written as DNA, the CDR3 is TGTGCCAGCAGCTCAGCGTCAGATACGCAGTATTTT. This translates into CASSSASDTQYF.

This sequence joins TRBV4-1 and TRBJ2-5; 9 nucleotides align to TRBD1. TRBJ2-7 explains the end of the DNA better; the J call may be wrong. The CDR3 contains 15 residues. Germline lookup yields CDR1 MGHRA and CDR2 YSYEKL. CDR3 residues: CASSQGQGGTYEQYF. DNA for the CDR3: TGCGCCAGCAGCCAAGGACAGGGGGGGACCTACGAGCAGTACTTC.

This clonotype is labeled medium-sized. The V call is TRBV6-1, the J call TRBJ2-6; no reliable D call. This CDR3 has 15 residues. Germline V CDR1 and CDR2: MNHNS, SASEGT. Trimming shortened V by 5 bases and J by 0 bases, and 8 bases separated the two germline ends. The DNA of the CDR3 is TGTGCCAGCAGTCCGGCCGGCTCTGGGGCCAACGTCCTGACTTTC. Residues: CASSPAGSGANVLTF.

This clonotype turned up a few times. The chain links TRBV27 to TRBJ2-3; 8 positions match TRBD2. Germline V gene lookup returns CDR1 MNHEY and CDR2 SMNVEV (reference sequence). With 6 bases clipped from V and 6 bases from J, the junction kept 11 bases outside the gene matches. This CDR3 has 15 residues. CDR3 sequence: CASSSPGREEDTQYF. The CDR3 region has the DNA TGTGCCAGCAGCTCCCCGGGGCGGGAGGAGGATACGCAGTATTTT.

In DNA form, the CDR3 reads TGTGCCAGCAGCCTAGCGGGCGACCTTCCCTACGAGCAGTACTTC. Protein: CASSLAGDLPYEQYF. The V call is TRBV6-2 or TRBV6-3, the J call TRBJ2-4; 8 bases align to TRBD2. The better agreement between TRBJ2-7 and the DNA end casts doubt on the J call. Looked up from germline, CDR1 is MNHEY and CDR2 is SVGEGT. The CDR3 loop spans 15 amino acids.

The chain's CDR3 is CATSDAYGRAPYNEQFF. For the CDR3, the DNA is TGTGCCACCAGTGATGCCTATGGCAGGGCACCCTACAATGAGCAGTTCTTC. The chain combines TRBV24-1 with TRBJ2-1; a weak D match, TRBD1 (5 bases). This CDR3 has 17 amino acids. Trimming took 3 bases from V and 2 from J, leaving 16 bases between them. Germline V lookup: CDR1 KGHDR, CDR2 SFDVKD.

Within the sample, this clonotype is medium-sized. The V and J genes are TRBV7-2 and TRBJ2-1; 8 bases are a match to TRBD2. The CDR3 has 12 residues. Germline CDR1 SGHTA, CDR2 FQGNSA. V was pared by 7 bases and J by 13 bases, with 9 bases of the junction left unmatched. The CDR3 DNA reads TGTGCCAGCAACCCCCCGGGGGGGACCCAGTTCTTC. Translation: CASNPPGGTQFF.

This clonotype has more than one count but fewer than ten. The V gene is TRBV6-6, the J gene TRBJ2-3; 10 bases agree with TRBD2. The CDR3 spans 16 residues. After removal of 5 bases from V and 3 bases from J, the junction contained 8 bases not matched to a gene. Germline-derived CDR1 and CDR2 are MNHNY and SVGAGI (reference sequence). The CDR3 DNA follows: TGTGCCAGCAGTCGACTAGCGGGCATAGTGACAGATACGCAGTATTTT. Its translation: CASSRLAGIVTDTQYF.

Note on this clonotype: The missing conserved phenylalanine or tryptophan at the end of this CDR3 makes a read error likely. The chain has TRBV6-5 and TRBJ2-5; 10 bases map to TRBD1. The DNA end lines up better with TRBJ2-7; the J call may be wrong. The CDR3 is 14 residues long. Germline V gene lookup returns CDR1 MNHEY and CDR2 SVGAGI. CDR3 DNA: TGTGCCAGCATCCAGACAGGGGGCAGGGACGAGCAGTACTGC. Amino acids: CASIQTGGRDEQYC.

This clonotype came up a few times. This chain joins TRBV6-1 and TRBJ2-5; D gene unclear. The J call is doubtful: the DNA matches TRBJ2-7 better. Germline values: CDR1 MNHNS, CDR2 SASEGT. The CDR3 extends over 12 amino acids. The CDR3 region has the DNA TGTGCCAGCAGTGACGGACCCTACGAGCAGTACTTC. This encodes CASSDGPYEQYF.

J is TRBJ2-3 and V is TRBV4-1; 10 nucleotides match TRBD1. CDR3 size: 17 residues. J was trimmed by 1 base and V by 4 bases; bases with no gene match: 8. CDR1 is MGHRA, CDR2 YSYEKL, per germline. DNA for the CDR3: TGCGCCAGCAGCCCGATGTCAGGACAGGGGGGCACAGATACGCAGTATTTT. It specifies CASSPMSGQGGTDTQYF.

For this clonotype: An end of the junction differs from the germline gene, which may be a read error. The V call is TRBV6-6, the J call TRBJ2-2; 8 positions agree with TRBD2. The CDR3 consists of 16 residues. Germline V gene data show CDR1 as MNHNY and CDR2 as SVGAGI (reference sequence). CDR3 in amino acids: CASTLRVGGAPGGLFF. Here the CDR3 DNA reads TGTGCCAGCACCCTACGGGTCGGGGGGGCCCCCGGGGGGCTGTTTTTT.

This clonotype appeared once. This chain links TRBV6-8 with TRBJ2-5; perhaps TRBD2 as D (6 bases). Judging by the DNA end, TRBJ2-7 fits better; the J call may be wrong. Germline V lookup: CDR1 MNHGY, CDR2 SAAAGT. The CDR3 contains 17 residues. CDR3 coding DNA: TGTGCCAGCAGTTACTCGATGCGGGCTAGCGCAACCTACGAGCAGTACTTC. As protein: CASSYSMRASATYEQYF.

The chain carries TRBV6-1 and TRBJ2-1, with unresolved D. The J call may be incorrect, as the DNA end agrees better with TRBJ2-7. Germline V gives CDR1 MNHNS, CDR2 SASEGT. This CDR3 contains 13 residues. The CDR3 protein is CASSVGSGYEQYF. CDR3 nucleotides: TGTGCCAGCAGTGTTGGGTCTGGCTACGAGCAGTACTTC.

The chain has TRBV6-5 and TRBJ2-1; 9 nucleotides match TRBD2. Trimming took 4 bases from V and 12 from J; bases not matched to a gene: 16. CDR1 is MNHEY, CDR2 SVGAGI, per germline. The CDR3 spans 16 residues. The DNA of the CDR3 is TGTGCCAGCAGTTCTCCCGGGACTAGCTCCTACGATGGGCAGTTCTTC. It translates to CASSSPGTSSYDGQFF.

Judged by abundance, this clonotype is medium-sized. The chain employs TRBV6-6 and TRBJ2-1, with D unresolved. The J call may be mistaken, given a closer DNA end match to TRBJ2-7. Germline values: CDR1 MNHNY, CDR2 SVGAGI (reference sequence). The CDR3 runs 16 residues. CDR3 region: CASSYLAESAYNEQYF. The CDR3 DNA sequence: TGTGCCAGCAGTTACTTGGCTGAGTCGGCTTACAATGAGCAGTACTTC.

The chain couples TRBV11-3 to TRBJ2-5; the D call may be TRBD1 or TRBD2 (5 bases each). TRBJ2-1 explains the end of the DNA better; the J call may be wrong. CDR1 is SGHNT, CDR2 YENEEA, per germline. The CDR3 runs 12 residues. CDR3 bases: TGTGCCAGCAGTCCGGAAGGGGAGGAGCAGTTCTTC. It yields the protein CASSPEGEEQFF.

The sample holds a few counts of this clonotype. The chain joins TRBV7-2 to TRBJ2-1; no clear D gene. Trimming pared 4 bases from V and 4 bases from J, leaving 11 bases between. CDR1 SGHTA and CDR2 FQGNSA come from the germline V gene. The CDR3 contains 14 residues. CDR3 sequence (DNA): TGTGCCAGCAGCTCCCCCGGCCAATACAATGAGCAGTTCTTC. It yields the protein CASSSPGQYNEQFF.

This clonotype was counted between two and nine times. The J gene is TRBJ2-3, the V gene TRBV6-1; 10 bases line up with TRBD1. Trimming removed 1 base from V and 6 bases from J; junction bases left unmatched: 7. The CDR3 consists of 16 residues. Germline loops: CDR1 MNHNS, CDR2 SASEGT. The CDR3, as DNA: TGTGCCAGCAGTGAAGGTGGGACAGGGGTGAGTGATACGCAGTATTTT. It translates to CASSEGGTGVSDTQYF.